This TCR beta chain was recorded in a study of cytomegalovirus exposure and HLA in healthy donors. Study conclusions and caveats: Across all donors, roughly uniform sequencing depth was an assumption of the presence/absence analyses. Reportedly, fewer N-insertions than the roughly 700-donor mean appeared in an Asian-associated ancestry cluster in a later analysis.

The donors, nominally healthy at sampling, likely had unrecorded immune exposures. Concerning this clone: Its antigen is still unknown.

A multiplex PCR was run with 60 Vbeta primers and 13 Jbeta primers. Assay: immunoSEQ multiplex PCR; the TCRdb copy retains only in-frame clones and omits some. The repertoire holds around 110,000 clones, with approximately 81% as singletons. V lost 3 bases and J lost 3, with 5 bases in between. The CDR3 sequence is 12 residues long. The V gene's germline CDR1 is ENHRY and CDR2 SYGVKD. Source material: PBMCs. The chain carries TRBV10-3 and TRBJ2-5, with D perhaps matching TRBD1 (5 bases). This sequence originates from a woman in her twenties or thirties in good health and CMV-seronegative. The CDR3 bases are TGTGCCATCAGTGACAGGGAAGAGACCCAGTACTTC. Translated, it gives CAISDREETQYF.